A single sample is the source of the 17 T cell receptor beta chains below, sequenced in a study of T-cell memory formation after mild COVID-19. TCRdb reprocessed the 5' RACE reads via MiXCR and lists one record per CDR3 protein. The sample lists about 430,000 distinct CDR3 sequences, about 24% seen once, with roughly 8.7% in the top ten. Input material: PBMCs or a T cell subset sorted from them (not recorded which). Every receptor here comes from an adult woman who had mild COVID-19 (a few samples of this study predate the infection). Cell type and time point are not known.

The chain employs TRBV7-2 and TRBJ2-5, with 9 nucleotides matching TRBD1. Trimming took 4 bases from V and 5 from J; bases not matched to a gene: 8. This CDR3 is 15 amino acids long. The germline CDR1 and CDR2 sequences are SGHTA and FQGNSA. Here the CDR3 reads CASSSPGTGWETQYF. As DNA, the CDR3 is TGTGCCAGCAGCTCTCCCGGGACAGGGTGGGAGACCCAGTACTTC.

This clonotype was seen only a few times. The chain couples TRBV7-9 to TRBJ2-7; TRBD1 aligns across 7 bases. The trim removed 6 bases at V and 7 bases at J, leaving 9 bases unmatched. This CDR3 is built from 13 residues. In germline, CDR1 is SEHNR, CDR2 FQNEAQ (reference sequence). The DNA of the CDR3 is TGTGCCAGCAGAGACAGGGATACGATTGAGCAGTACTTC. Translation: CASRDRDTIEQYF.

This clonotype appeared a few times. The chain carries TRBV7-9 and TRBJ1-1; D is unclear. This CDR3 comprises 13 residues. Trimming shortened V by 5 bases and J by 4 bases, and 11 bases separated the two germline ends. Germline V gene sequence: CDR1 SEHNR, CDR2 FQNEAQ (reference sequence). The CDR3 region has the DNA TGTGCCAGCAGCAGGGTCGGGAGCACTGAAGCTTTCTTT. Residues: CASSRVGSTEAFF.

This clonotype has a handful of counts. This chain connects TRBV3-1 to TRBJ1-5; no clear D. Deletions cut 1 base from V and 0 bases from J, with 7 bases between. CDR3 length equals 15 residues. The germline V gene has CDR1 LGHDT and CDR2 YNNKEL (reference sequence). The CDR3 DNA reads as TGTGCCAGCAGCCAAGGCAGATATAGCAATCAGCCCCAGCATTTT. Translated: CASSQGRYSNQPQHF.

The gene calls are TRBV24-1 and TRBJ2-7, with D uncertain. V lost 2 bases, J lost 3 bases, and 13 bases lay in between. There are 15 residues in the CDR3. The V gene's germline CDR1 is KGHDR and CDR2 SFDVKD. CDR3: CATSDSRTADYEQYF. The CDR3 nucleotides are TGTGCCACCAGTGATTCACGGACCGCGGACTACGAGCAGTACTTC.

This clonotype was seen a few times. The V call is TRBV7-9, the J call TRBJ1-4; D is uncertain. CDR3 length equals 17 residues. Germline-derived CDR1 and CDR2 are SEHNR and FQNEAQ (reference sequence). V gave up 4 bases and J gave up 3 bases, with 18 bases separating them. CDR3 nucleotides: TGTGCCAGCAGCTCGTTCGTGTCCCTCTCGTCTAATGAAAAACTGTTTTTT. Its translation: CASSSFVSLSSNEKLFF.

This clonotype was seen a handful of times. V is TRBV4-3 and J is TRBJ1-1; no clear D. CDR3 length: 14 residues. V gave up 0 bases and J gave up 0 bases, with 5 bases separating them. Germline assignment: CDR1 LGHNA and CDR2 YSLEER. CDR3 in DNA: TGCGCCAGCAGCCAAGATTGGGTGAACACTGAAGCTTTCTTT. It specifies CASSQDWVNTEAFF.

This clonotype was counted once. The chain combines TRBV30 with TRBJ1-4; D unresolved. The V end was cut by 2 bases, the J end by 8 bases, with 30 bases between. The CDR3 contains 19 residues. CDR1 is GTSNPN, CDR2 SVGIG, per germline (reference sequence). The DNA for the CDR3 is TGTGCCTGGAGTCGGTCCCTCAGTTCATTGCCACCCCGGGAAGAAAAACTGTTTTTT. Translation: CAWSRSLSSLPPREEKLFF.

The genes are TRBV5-4 and TRBJ2-4; 8 bases map to TRBD2. The CDR3 sequence is 14 residues long. Trimming removed 3 bases from V and 8 bases from J; junction bases left unmatched: 7. Germline V gene sequence: CDR1 SGHNT, CDR2 YYREEE (reference sequence). CDR3 DNA: TGTGCCAGCAGCTCCGGGGGGGCAAGGGACATTCAGTACTTC. The encoded protein is CASSSGGARDIQYF. Supplemented by reference TRBV5-4 and TRBJ2-4, the full variable domain reads ETGVTQSPTHLIKTRGQQVTLRCSSQSGHNTVSWYQQALGQGPQFIFQYYREEENGRGNFPPRFSGLQFPNYSSELNVNALELDDSALYLCASSSGGARDIQYFGAGTRLSVL.

The CDR3 nucleotides read TGTGCCAGCAGCCAGCGGGCAGGTGGCGAGCAGTACTTC. Translating it yields CASSQRAGGEQYF. The chain joins TRBV3-1 to TRBJ2-7; D perhaps matches TRBD2 (5 bases). CDR3 length: 13 residues. CDR1 and CDR2 (germline): LGHDT, YNNKEL (reference sequence). Deletions cut 3 bases from V and 6 bases from J, with 12 bases between.

This clonotype was detected only a few times. The chain uses TRBV3-1 and TRBJ2-5, with D perhaps assigned TRBD1 or TRBD2 (5 bases each). The V and J ends lost 4 bases and 1 base respectively, with 13 bases between them. Germline V gives CDR1 LGHDT, CDR2 YNNKEL (reference sequence). The CDR3 extends over 15 amino acids. CDR3 in DNA: TGTGCCAGCAGCCTACGGGGCACTACCCAAGAGACCCAGTACTTC. Translated, it gives CASSLRGTTQETQYF.

V gene TRBV20-1 combines with J gene TRBJ1-1; 7 bases line up with TRBD1. The V segment lost 3 bases and the J segment 7 bases; nucleotides outside the gene matches: 8. The CDR3 is 13 residues long. Germline CDR1 DFQATT, CDR2 SNEGSKA (reference sequence). The CDR3 loop is CSASLAGQVEAFF. The DNA of the CDR3 is TGCAGTGCTAGCTTGGCAGGACAGGTTGAAGCTTTCTTT.

Only a few counts were recorded for this clonotype. As DNA, the CDR3 is TGCGCCAGCAGCTTAGGCCGAGGTAGGAATGAGCAGTTCTTC. It is translated as CASSLGRGRNEQFF. This chain links TRBV5-1 with TRBJ2-1; no clear D. The CDR3 contains 14 residues. The V gene's germline CDR1 is SGHRS and CDR2 YFSETQ. The V gene lost 2 bases and the J gene lost 7 bases, with 13 bases spanning the gap.

This clonotype was detected once. The chain recombines TRBV6-1 with TRBJ1-5, with D possibly matching TRBD1 (6 bases). The CDR3 is 13 amino acids. Trimming took off 7 bases at V and 3 bases at J, with 10 bases between the two ends. CDR1 is MNHNS, CDR2 SASEGT, per germline. As DNA, the CDR3 is TGTGCCAGCACATGGGACATCAATCAGCCCCAGCATTTT. Translation gives CASTWDINQPQHF.

This clonotype was counted a few times. This rearrangement joins TRBV5-1 to TRBJ2-3, with D unclear. Trimming removed 2 bases at V and 2 bases at J, with 9 bases between. CDR1 and CDR2 from the germline V gene are SGHRS and YFSETQ. The CDR3 extends over 14 amino acids. The CDR3 sequence: CASSLARSTDTQYF. For the CDR3, the DNA is TGCGCCAGCAGCTTAGCCAGGTCCACAGATACGCAGTATTTT.

The V gene is TRBV5-1, the J gene TRBJ2-5; the match to TRBD2 covers 11 bases. The V segment lost 1 base and the J segment 5 bases; nucleotides outside the gene matches: 10. The CDR3 runs to 17 residues. CDR1 SGHRS and CDR2 YFSETQ come from the germline V gene. The chain's CDR3 is CASSLQGASGGSETQYF. The CDR3 DNA reads TGCGCCAGCAGCTTGCAAGGTGCTAGCGGGGGGTCGGAGACCCAGTACTTC.

V and J are TRBV9 and TRBJ2-3; 8 bases fit TRBD1. In germline, CDR1 is SGDLS, CDR2 YYNGEE. This CDR3 contains 18 residues. J gave up 5 bases and V 4 bases, and 18 bases lay outside the gene matches. The CDR3 sequence is CASSPLGAGQVPEDTQYF. Here the CDR3 DNA reads TGTGCCAGCAGCCCTCTGGGGGCGGGACAGGTCCCCGAAGATACGCAGTATTTT.